The 12 T cell receptor beta chains in this list originate from one sample, sequenced in a study of shared clonotypes between healthy human individuals. Assay: immunoSEQ multiplex PCR; the TCRdb copy retains only in-frame clones and omits some. The sample lists around 1.5 million clones, roughly 98% occurring once. The sample taken for sequencing was naive CD4+ T cells sorted from blood. Subset defined: CD45RA+ positively selected. Receptors were obtained from a man aged 25-45 years in good health.

J is TRBJ2-3 and V is TRBV11-2; D is unclear. Germline assignment: CDR1 SGHAT and CDR2 FQNNGV. Trimming stripped 0 bases from V and 4 bases from J, with 11 bases between. There are 15 residues in the CDR3. In nucleotides, the CDR3 is TGTGCCAGCAGCTTAGATCTACTATCCTCAGATACGCAGTATTTT. This sequence encodes CASSLDLLSSDTQYF. Using reference TRBV11-2 and TRBJ2-3 for the parts outside the CDR3, the full variable domain is EAGVAQSPRYKIIEKRQSVAFWCNPISGHATLYWYQQILGQGPKLLIQFQNNGVVDDSQLPKDRFSAERLKGVDSTLKIQPAKLEDSAVYLCASSLDLLSSDTQYFGPGTRLTVL.

This rearrangement joins TRBV9 to TRBJ1-1, with D hard to call. This CDR3 has 13 residues. The V gene's germline CDR1 is SGDLS and CDR2 YYNGEE. The germline V and J ends were trimmed by 1 base and 5 bases, with 9 bases remaining between them. The chain's CDR3 is CASSVPEETEAFF. The CDR3, as DNA: TGTGCCAGCAGCGTACCGGAGGAAACTGAAGCTTTCTTT.

This chain links TRBV2 with TRBJ2-7, with TRBD2 matching 12 bases. The CDR3 runs 15 residues. The junction had 8 bases not matched to a gene; V was cut back by 6 bases and J by 5 bases. CDR1 is SNHLY and CDR2 is FYNNEI in the germline V gene. Here the CDR3 DNA reads TGTGCCAGCAGCGGCCCGGGGACTAGCGGGCACGAGCAGTACTTC. Translated: CASSGPGTSGHEQYF.

The V call is TRBV5-4, the J call TRBJ2-7; 8 nucleotides match TRBD1. Germline lookup yields CDR1 SGHNT and CDR2 YYREEE (reference sequence). The ends lost 1 base at V and 7 bases at J; junction bases unmatched: 10. The CDR3 is 15 amino acids. CDR3 nucleotides: TGTGCCAGCAGCTTGATTGCGACAGGGGAGAGGGAGCAGTACTTC. This translates into CASSLIATGEREQYF.

The chain links TRBV28 to TRBJ2-7, with D uncertain. Germline V CDR1 and CDR2: MDHEN, SYDVKM. V lost 5 bases and J 2 bases, leaving 19 bases between the germline ends. The CDR3 spans 16 residues. CDR3 nucleotide sequence: TGTGCCAGCAGTCCCCCCCCCACGCGAGGCCCCTACGAGCAGTACTTC. It specifies CASSPPPTRGPYEQYF. Using reference TRBV28 and TRBJ2-7 for the parts outside the CDR3, the full variable domain is DVKVTQSSRYLVKRTGEKVFLECVQDMDHENMFWYRQDPGLGLRLIYFSYDVKMKEKGDIPEGYSVSREKKERFSLILESASTNQTSMYLCASSPPPTRGPYEQYFGPGTRLTVT.

The chain joins TRBV5-5 to TRBJ1-1, with TRBD1 identical over 11 bases. The V gene end was trimmed by 3 bases and the J gene end by 6 bases; junction bases not matched to a gene: 4. The CDR3 loop spans 14 amino acids. In germline, CDR1 is SGHKS, CDR2 YYEKEE (reference sequence). The CDR3 DNA reads TGTGCCAGCAGCTGGGACAGGGGGTACGCTGAAGCTTTCTTT. Translation: CASSWDRGYAEAFF.

The chain carries TRBV9 and TRBJ1-1; weak D call: TRBD1 (5 bases). Germline CDR1 and CDR2: SGDLS and YYNGEE. CDR3 length: 16 residues. Trimming took off 0 bases at V and 3 bases at J, with 15 bases between the two ends. For the CDR3, the DNA is TGTGCCAGCAGCGTAGGGCTAAATATAGGGGACACTGAAGCTTTCTTT. Translating it yields CASSVGLNIGDTEAFF.

The CDR3 bases are TGCAGTTGTGGGGAGCAGTTCTTC. Translating gives CSCGEQFF. This chain links TRBV20-1 with TRBJ2-1; the D is unclear. V was pared by 8 bases and J by 10 bases, with 6 bases between. The CDR3 has 8 residues. Germline CDR1 reads DFQATT; CDR2 reads SNEGSKA (reference sequence).

The V and J genes are TRBV6-1 and TRBJ2-5, with 10 bases fitting TRBD2. The J call may be mistaken, given a closer DNA end match to TRBJ2-7. This CDR3 has 14 residues. CDR1 MNHNS and CDR2 SASEGT come from the germline V gene. CDR3 protein: CASSGLADSYEQYF. CDR3 nucleotides: TGTGCCAGCAGCGGACTAGCGGACTCCTACGAGCAGTACTTC.

The gene calls are TRBV10-1 and TRBJ2-1; TRBD2 matches 12 bases. Looked up from germline, CDR1 is WNHNN and CDR2 is SYGVQD (reference sequence). The trim removed 5 bases at V and 5 bases at J, leaving 7 bases unmatched. The CDR3 loop spans 16 amino acids. The chain's CDR3 is CASSPRTSGTNNEQFF. CDR3 coding DNA: TGCGCCAGCAGTCCAAGGACTAGCGGGACCAACAATGAGCAGTTCTTC.

This clone was seen only once. This chain joins TRBV9 and TRBJ2-7; tentatively, D is TRBD1 (6 bases). The CDR3 sequence is 18 residues long. With 4 bases removed from V and 3 bases from J, the gap between germline ends came to 26 bases. Germline V gene data show CDR1 as SGDLS and CDR2 as YYNGEE. CDR3 DNA sequence: TGTGCCAGCAGCCTCACGACCTCCCGACCGGGACACCACTACGAGCAGTACTTC. Translating it yields CASSLTTSRPGHHYEQYF. The full variable domain, with the rest looked up from reference TRBV9 and TRBJ2-7, is DSGVTQTPKHLITATGQRVTLRCSPRSGDLSVYWYQQSLDQGLQFLIQYYNGEERAKGNILERFSAQQFPDLHSELNLSSLELGDSALYFCASSLTTSRPGHHYEQYFGPGTRLTVT.

The chain has TRBV5-1 and TRBJ2-2, with 11 bases matching TRBD2. The CDR3 has 17 residues. V shed 4 bases, J shed 5 bases, and the junction held 10 bases outside the gene matches. The germline gives CDR1 SGHRS, CDR2 YFSETQ. This CDR3 is CASSNPAGTSGTGELFF. The CDR3 DNA sequence: TGCGCCAGCAGCAACCCGGCCGGGACTAGCGGTACCGGGGAGCTGTTTTTT. The whole variable domain, filled in from reference TRBV5-1 and TRBJ2-2, reads KAGVTQTPRYLIKTRGQQVTLSCSPISGHRSVSWYQQTPGQGLQFLFEYFSETQRNKGNFPGRFSGRQFSNSRSEMNVSTLELGDSALYLCASSNPAGTSGTGELFFGEGSRLTVL.